What follows describes a single TCR beta chain. The data stem from a study of chemoradiotherapy in HPV16-positive cancers. Study overall: A couple of HPV16-positive patients' cells yielded candidate HPV-specific clones and common motifs.

Generated by immunoSEQ multiplex PCR, the TCRdb table keeps only in-frame clones and is missing some. This sample has 15,000 to 20,000 clones, with about nine tenths found just once. CDR3 size: 15 residues. Germline V CDR1 and CDR2: SGHTA, FQGTGA. Trimming took 6 bases from V and 4 from J; bases not matched to a gene: 9. The chain joins TRBV7-3 to TRBJ1-2; the match to TRBD1 covers 9 bases. The receptor's source is a human donor with HPV-associated anogenital cancer. The sequenced sample was blood, obtained from a patient who underwent chemoradiotherapy. This CDR3 reads CASSVQGASGYGYTF. The DNA of the CDR3 is TGTGCCAGCAGTGTACAGGGGGCGTCCGGCTATGGCTACACCTTC.